One and the same sample provided the 3 T cell receptor beta chains below, sequenced in a study of T cells in Graves' hyperthyroidism and ophthalmopathy. RNA transcripts served as the template for amplifying TCR beta CDR3 regions. With the HTBI primer set, the TCR CDR3 went through a first round of RT-PCR. A single record per CDR3 protein comes from TCRdb applying MiXCR to the multiplex PCR reads. Here the sample spans some 800,000 distinct CDR3 sequences, about 38% being singletons. Material: blood. The receptors stem from a man aged 18 to 30 with Graves' hyperthyroidism.

In this sample, this clonotype turned up many times. The chain couples TRBV2 to TRBJ1-1; D gene uncertain. The CDR3 sequence is 14 residues long. Trimming left V 2 bases short and J 5 bases short, with 12 bases between. Germline CDR1 reads SNHLY; CDR2 reads FYNNEI. The CDR3 spells CASSEFLGRTEAFF. DNA of the CDR3: TGTGCCAGCAGTGAATTTTTGGGGAGAACTGAAGCTTTCTTT.

This clonotype showed up many times. The chain recombines TRBV2 with TRBJ2-5, with D uncertain. The CDR3 is made up of 12 amino acids. Germline-derived CDR1 and CDR2 are SNHLY and FYNNEI. Deletions cut 8 bases from V and 4 bases from J, with 11 bases between. The CDR3 loop is CASLENRETQYF. The DNA of the CDR3 is TGTGCCAGCCTGGAGAACCGAGAGACCCAGTACTTC. The full variable domain, rest sourced from reference TRBV2 and TRBJ2-5, is EPEVTQTPSHQVTQMGQEVILRCVPISNHLYFYWYRQILGQKVEFLVSFYNNEISEKSEIFDDQFSVERPDGSNFTLKIRSTKLEDSAMYFCASLENRETQYFGPGTRLLVL.

This clonotype was recorded many times. This chain uses TRBV29-1 with TRBJ2-7, with a possible D match to TRBD2 (5 bases). This CDR3 spans 12 amino acids. V was pared by 4 bases and J by 6 bases, with 13 bases between. The germline CDR1 and CDR2 sequences are SQVTM and ANQGSEA. The CDR3 sequence: CSVADMEVEQYF. CDR3 in DNA: TGCAGCGTTGCAGACATGGAGGTCGAGCAGTACTTC.